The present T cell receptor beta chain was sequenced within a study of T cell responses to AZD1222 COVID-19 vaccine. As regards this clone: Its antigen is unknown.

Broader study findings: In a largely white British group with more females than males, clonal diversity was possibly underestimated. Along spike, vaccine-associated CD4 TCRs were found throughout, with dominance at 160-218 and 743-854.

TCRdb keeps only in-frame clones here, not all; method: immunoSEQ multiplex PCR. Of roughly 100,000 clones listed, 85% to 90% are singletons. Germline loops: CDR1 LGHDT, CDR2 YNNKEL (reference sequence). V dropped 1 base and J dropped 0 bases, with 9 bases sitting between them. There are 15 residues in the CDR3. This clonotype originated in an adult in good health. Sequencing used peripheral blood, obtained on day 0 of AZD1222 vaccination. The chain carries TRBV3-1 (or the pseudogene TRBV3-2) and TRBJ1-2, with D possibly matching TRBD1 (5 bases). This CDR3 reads CASSQGDGTNYGYTF. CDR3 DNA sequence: TGTGCCAGCAGCCAAGGGGACGGCACTAACTATGGCTACACCTTC.